This TCR beta chain is drawn from a study of blood T cells in healthy people across ages. Germline-derived CDR1 and CDR2 are SGHVS and FQNEAQ. V lost 5 bases to trimming and J lost 7 bases; unmatched junction nucleotides: 8. The CDR3 loop spans 16 amino acids. For the second PCR, which ran for roughly 6 to 12 cycles, a sample-barcoded 5' primer and a J-beta primer mix were used. TCRdb itself ran the 5' RACE reads through MiXCR, one entry per CDR3 protein. The repertoire holds 800,000 or so distinct CDR3 sequences, with 25% as singletons. The same sample was also studied in work on T cells of mothers and their children.

This TCR derives from a boy aged 10-17 years in good health. The specimen was blood. The chain recombines TRBV7-8 with TRBJ2-1, with 13 bases fitting TRBD2. Written as DNA, the CDR3 is TGTGCCAGCAGCAAAACTAGCGGGAGGGCCAAAAATGAGCAGTTCTTC. Protein product: CASSKTSGRAKNEQFF.